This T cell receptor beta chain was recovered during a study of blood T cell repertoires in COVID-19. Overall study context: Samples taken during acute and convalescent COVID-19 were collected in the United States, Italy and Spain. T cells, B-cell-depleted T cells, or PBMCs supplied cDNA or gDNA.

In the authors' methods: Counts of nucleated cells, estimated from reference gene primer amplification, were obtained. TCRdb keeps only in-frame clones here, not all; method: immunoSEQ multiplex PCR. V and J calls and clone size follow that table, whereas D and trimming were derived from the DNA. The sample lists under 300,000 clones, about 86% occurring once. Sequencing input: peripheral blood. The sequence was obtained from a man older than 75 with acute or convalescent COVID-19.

CDR3 in DNA: TGCGCCAGCAGCTTGGACAGACCAACTAATGAAAAACTGTTTTTT. This encodes CASSLDRPTNEKLFF. The V call is TRBV5-1, the J call TRBJ1-4; D unclear. V gave up 0 bases and J gave up 0 bases, with 6 bases separating them. The CDR3 has 15 residues. In germline, CDR1 is SGHRS, CDR2 YFSETQ.